One sample yielded the 7 T cell receptor beta chains listed below, sequenced in a study of blood T cell repertoires in COVID-19. Only in-frame clones appear in the TCRdb table, and some are missing; sequencing was by immunoSEQ multiplex PCR. The sample has roughly 260,000 clones, roughly nine tenths seen once. Sequencing was done on a sample of peripheral blood. Receptor source: a man in his forties who had recovered from COVID-19.

The chain is built from TRBV10-3 and TRBJ2-7; 8 bases agree with TRBD1. This CDR3 spans 16 amino acids. The germline V gene has CDR1 ENHRY and CDR2 SYGVKD. With V trimmed by 5 bases and J by 0 bases, 9 bases remained unmatched. The chain's CDR3 is CAISIDRGQASYEQYF. DNA of the CDR3: TGTGCCATCAGTATTGATAGGGGACAGGCCTCCTACGAGCAGTACTTC.

J is TRBJ2-5 and V is TRBV15; D perhaps matches TRBD1 (5 bases). The germline V and J ends were trimmed by 1 base and 1 base, with 10 bases remaining between them. Germline-derived CDR1 and CDR2 are LNHNV and YYDKDF (reference sequence). The CDR3 length is 15 residues. In DNA, the CDR3 is TGTGCCACCAGCAGAGTTACAACAGGCCAAGAGACCCAGTACTTC. Protein: CATSRVTTGQETQYF. The full variable domain, with the rest looked up from reference TRBV15 and TRBJ2-5, is DAMVIQNPRYQVTQFGKPVTLSCSQTLNHNVMYWYQQKSSQAPKLLFHYYDKDFNNEADTPDNFQSRRPNTSFCFLDIRSPGLGDTAMYLCATSRVTTGQETQYFGPGTRLLVL.

The J gene is TRBJ2-1, the V gene TRBV10-3, with a tentative D call TRBD1 (5 bases). The CDR3 totals 13 residues. Germline assignment: CDR1 ENHRY and CDR2 SYGVKD. V was cut by 10 bases and J by 6 bases, with 16 bases left in between. CDR3 bases: TGTGCCACAGAACCAGGGATCGGCAATGAGCAGTTCTTC. The encoded protein is CATEPGIGNEQFF.

This clone was seen once. V gene TRBV6-5 combines with J gene TRBJ2-7; 8 nucleotides align to TRBD1. This CDR3 region has 14 residues. Germline trimming cut 11 bases from V and 2 bases from J; bases unmatched to any gene: 11. Germline lookup yields CDR1 MNHEY and CDR2 SVGAGI. For the CDR3, the DNA is TGTGCCGCGACAGCGGCAGGGGGCCCCTACGAGCAGTACTTC. Translated, it gives CAATAAGGPYEQYF.

The genes are TRBV4-2 and TRBJ2-1; 12 bases align to TRBD2. The CDR3 totals 16 residues. V lost 4 bases to trimming and J lost 8 bases; unmatched junction nucleotides: 9. Looked up from germline, CDR1 is LGHNA and CDR2 is YNFKEQ. CDR3 region: CASSRETSGSRYEQFF. CDR3 DNA sequence: TGTGCCAGCAGCCGGGAGACTAGCGGGAGTAGGTATGAGCAGTTCTTC.

A single count supports this clone. This chain uses TRBV19 with TRBJ2-7; 9 bases align to TRBD1. CDR1 and CDR2 (germline): LNHDA, SQIVND (reference sequence). The CDR3 is 15 amino acids. Trimming cost V 2 bases and J 5 bases; bases outside gene matches: 7. CDR3 coding DNA: TGTGCCAGTAGTATATACCGGGACAGGGAGAACGAGCAGTACTTC. Amino acids: CASSIYRDRENEQYF. The full variable domain, its missing parts supplied by reference TRBV19 and TRBJ2-7, is DGGITQSPKYLFRKEGQNVTLSCEQNLNHDAMYWYRQDPGQGLRLIYYSQIVNDFQKGDIAEGYSVSREKKESFPLTVTSAQKNPTAFYLCASSIYRDRENEQYFGPGTRLTVT.

This chain connects TRBV7-6 to TRBJ1-5, with 10 positions matching TRBD1. V shed 5 bases and J 7 bases; nucleotides not matched to a gene: 2. CDR1 is SGHVS and CDR2 is FNYEAQ in the germline V gene. This CDR3 is built from 13 residues. The DNA of the CDR3 is TGTGCCAGCAGCCCGGGACAGGGGCAGCCCCAGCATTTT. This gives the protein CASSPGQGQPQHF.